One sample yielded the 23 T cell receptor beta chains listed below, sequenced in a study of cytomegalovirus exposure and HLA in healthy donors. 60 Vbeta and 13 Jbeta primers were used in PCR. Sequencing used immunoSEQ multiplex PCR; TCRdb keeps in-frame clones, though not all of them. Among about 120,000 clones, approximately 81% were seen once, and the ten largest hold roughly 2.2%. Sequencing used PBMCs. These receptors were obtained from a woman aged 40 to 50 in good health and CMV-seronegative.

The CDR3 loop is CASSITGGNQPQHF. CDR3 coding DNA: TGTGCCAGTAGTATAACAGGGGGCAATCAGCCCCAGCATTTT. This chain links TRBV19 with TRBJ1-5; the match to TRBD1 covers 7 bases. The CDR3 loop spans 14 amino acids. Germline V gene lookup returns CDR1 LNHDA and CDR2 SQIVND (reference sequence). Trimming cost V 2 bases and J 2 bases; bases outside gene matches: 0.

The table lists this clone with a count of one. V is TRBV10-1 and J is TRBJ2-5; 8 bases are shared with TRBD1. The J call may be faulty, since TRBJ2-7 better matches the DNA end. Germline assignment: CDR1 WNHNN and CDR2 SYGVQD (reference sequence). The CDR3 spans 16 residues. CDR3 amino acids: CASSEAMRGQGNEQYF. The CDR3 bases are TGCGCCAGCAGTGAGGCAATGCGCGGACAGGGCAACGAGCAGTACTTC.

The chain employs TRBV6-5 and TRBJ2-1; D is perhaps TRBD1 (6 bases). V lost 4 bases, J lost 8 bases, and 12 bases lay in between. Germline V gene data show CDR1 as MNHEY and CDR2 as SVGAGI. The CDR3 length is 13 residues. The CDR3 sequence: CASSSQGRDEQFF. As DNA, the CDR3 is TGTGCCAGCAGTTCTCAGGGGCGGGATGAGCAGTTCTTC.

The CDR3 spells CATSQSSGGSYNEQFF. CDR3 in DNA: TGTGCCACCAGCCAGTCATCAGGGGGCTCCTACAATGAGCAGTTCTTC. This chain links TRBV15 with TRBJ2-1; TRBD1 matches 7 bases. Losses at the gene ends were 5 bases for V and 0 bases for J; bases not matched to a gene: 7. CDR3 length equals 16 residues. Germline V gene data show CDR1 as LNHNV and CDR2 as YYDKDF (reference sequence).

This clone was found once. CDR3 protein: CASSNRGLGGNEQFF. CDR3 in DNA: TGCGCCAGCAGCAACCGGGGACTAGGTGGCAATGAGCAGTTCTTC. The rearrangement uses TRBV5-1 and TRBJ2-1, with TRBD2 identical over 8 bases. Germline lookup yields CDR1 SGHRS and CDR2 YFSETQ. The CDR3 is 15 amino acids. J gave up 6 bases and V 4 bases, and 9 bases lay outside the gene matches. The full variable domain, in which reference TRBV5-1 and TRBJ2-1 provide the parts outside the CDR3, is KAGVTQTPRYLIKTRGQQVTLSCSPISGHRSVSWYQQTPGQGLQFLFEYFSETQRNKGNFPGRFSGRQFSNSRSEMNVSTLELGDSALYLCASSNRGLGGNEQFFGPGTRLTVL.

The gene calls are TRBV6-6 and TRBJ1-5; 8 nucleotides align to TRBD1. The junction had 6 bases not matched to a gene; V was cut back by 5 bases and J by 6 bases. The CDR3 runs to 14 residues. The germline CDR1 and CDR2 sequences are MNHNY and SVGAGI (reference sequence). CDR3 coding DNA: TGTGCCAGCAGTCTGGACAGGGTCGGTCAGCCCCAGCATTTT. Translating it yields CASSLDRVGQPQHF.

The table lists this clone with a count of one. This sequence joins TRBV30 and TRBJ2-7; the D gene is possibly TRBD2 (6 bases). The CDR3 runs to 13 residues. Germline CDR1 reads GTSNPN; CDR2 reads SVGIG (reference sequence). Trimming took off 1 base at V and 9 bases at J, with 16 bases between the two ends. The CDR3 sequence is CAWSGRGLDGQYF. The CDR3 bases are TGTGCCTGGAGTGGGAGGGGCCTTGACGGGCAGTACTTC.

The chain employs TRBV28 and TRBJ1-4; D is undetermined. Germline assignment: CDR1 MDHEN and CDR2 SYDVKM. The CDR3 has 15 amino acids. Trimming stripped 3 bases from V and 4 bases from J, with 12 bases between. CDR3 DNA sequence: TGTGCCAGCAGTTTGAGCCCCCCCCATAATGAAAAACTGTTTTTT. Its translation is CASSLSPPHNEKLFF. Looking up the rest from reference TRBV28 and TRBJ1-4 gives the full variable domain: DVKVTQSSRYLVKRTGEKVFLECVQDMDHENMFWYRQDPGLGLRLIYFSYDVKMKEKGDIPEGYSVSREKKERFSLILESASTNQTSMYLCASSLSPPHNEKLFFGSGTQLSVL.

This clone turned up a few times. This chain joins TRBV19 and TRBJ1-2, with 8 bases fitting TRBD1. This CDR3 has 13 amino acids. Germline values: CDR1 LNHDA, CDR2 SQIVND (reference sequence). V trimming: 8 bases; J trimming: 7 bases; junction bases outside the gene matches: 9. CDR3 coding DNA: TGTGCCAGTCACAGGGGGATTCGGGGTGGCTACACCTTC. Its protein is CASHRGIRGGYTF.

The J gene is TRBJ2-2, the V gene TRBV28, with TRBD2 matching over 11 bases. J lost 3 bases, V lost 3 bases, and 3 bases had no gene match. This CDR3 region has 16 residues. CDR1 and CDR2 from the germline V gene are MDHEN and SYDVKM. The chain's CDR3 is CASSFLSGRDTGELFF. The CDR3 DNA sequence: TGTGCCAGCAGTTTCCTTAGCGGGAGGGACACCGGGGAGCTGTTTTTT. Full variable domain (remainder filled in from reference TRBV28 and TRBJ2-2): DVKVTQSSRYLVKRTGEKVFLECVQDMDHENMFWYRQDPGLGLRLIYFSYDVKMKEKGDIPEGYSVSREKKERFSLILESASTNQTSMYLCASSFLSGRDTGELFFGEGSRLTVL.

This rearrangement joins TRBV13 to TRBJ1-1; no firm D call. CDR1 PRHDT and CDR2 FYEKMQ come from the germline V gene (reference sequence). The ends were cut back, 0 bases at V and 4 bases at J, with 12 bases in the middle. The CDR3 totals 15 residues. Here the CDR3 reads CASSLGMRASTEAFF. The DNA of the CDR3 is TGTGCCAGCAGCTTAGGGATGAGGGCATCCACTGAAGCTTTCTTT.

The chain carries TRBV5-1 and TRBJ1-1; D might be TRBD1 (6 bases). The CDR3 loop spans 12 amino acids. Trimming cost V 7 bases and J 5 bases, with 12 bases left between them. Germline V gene sequence: CDR1 SGHRS, CDR2 YFSETQ. The CDR3 coding sequence is TGCGCCAGCGGGACCCAGGGGACTGAAGCTTTCTTT. It yields the protein CASGTQGTEAFF.

This chain joins TRBV6-5 and TRBJ2-7; possible D gene TRBD2, 6 bases. The CDR3 runs to 14 residues. The germline V gene encodes CDR1 MNHEY and CDR2 SVGAGI. Trimming took 5 bases from V and 4 from J, leaving 15 bases between them. CDR3 in amino acids: CASSPRRGGYEQYF. The CDR3 DNA sequence: TGTGCCAGCAGTCCCCGGAGGGGCGGGTACGAGCAGTACTTC.

The chain combines TRBV2 with TRBJ1-1; the D is unclear. CDR3 length equals 13 residues. Germline V CDR1 and CDR2: SNHLY, FYNNEI. The V gene lost 7 bases and the J gene lost 1 base, with 10 bases spanning the gap. The DNA for the CDR3 is TGTGCCAGCACCGGAACAGAGAACACTGAAGCTTTCTTT. Encoded protein: CASTGTENTEAFF.

This clone turned up a few times. V usage is TRBV15 and J usage is TRBJ1-5; 8 nucleotides line up with TRBD1. Trimming removed 2 bases from V and 5 bases from J; junction bases left unmatched: 5. CDR1 and CDR2 from the germline V gene are LNHNV and YYDKDF (reference sequence). This CDR3 is built from 15 residues. The CDR3 DNA reads TGTGCCACCAGCAGATACGGGACAGGATATCAGCCCCAGCATTTT. This translates into CATSRYGTGYQPQHF.

This clone turned up a few times. This chain uses TRBV5-1 with TRBJ2-7, with 10 bases lining up with TRBD1. Germline assignment: CDR1 SGHRS and CDR2 YFSETQ. CDR3 size: 15 residues. Trimming removed 4 bases from V and 4 bases from J; junction bases left unmatched: 8. The CDR3 sequence is CASSTAGTGVYEQYF. In DNA, the CDR3 is TGCGCCAGCAGCACCGCCGGGACAGGGGTTTACGAGCAGTACTTC.

The genes are TRBV27 and TRBJ2-3, with D hard to call. V was clipped by 2 bases and J by 4 bases, with 4 bases between them. The CDR3 has 12 residues. Germline values: CDR1 MNHEY, CDR2 SMNVEV (reference sequence). CDR3 sequence: CASSLNSDTQYF. The CDR3 DNA follows: TGTGCCAGCAGTTTAAACTCAGATACGCAGTATTTT.

The chain employs TRBV6-5 and TRBJ2-1; D perhaps matches TRBD2 (6 bases). The V gene's germline CDR1 is MNHEY and CDR2 SVGAGI. The CDR3 spans 16 residues. The V and J ends lost 2 bases and 2 bases respectively, with 13 bases between them. This CDR3 is CASSYDLAPTYNEQFF. The CDR3 DNA reads TGTGCCAGCAGTTACGATCTAGCGCCGACCTACAATGAGCAGTTCTTC.

Points on this clone: The junction departs from the called germline gene at one end, perhaps through a read error. This chain connects TRBV7-9 to TRBJ1-4; 8 bases are a match to TRBD1. The CDR3 totals 15 residues. The V gene's germline CDR1 is SEHNR and CDR2 FQNEAQ (reference sequence). DNA for the CDR3: TGTTCCAGCAGCTCTATGGACAGGGTCAATGAAAAACTGTTTTTT. This gives the protein CSSSSMDRVNEKLFF.

The chain employs TRBV9 and TRBJ2-2; 8 bases align to TRBD1. V gave up 3 bases and J gave up 7 bases; unmatched junction bases: 8. There are 15 residues in the CDR3. Germline CDR1 reads SGDLS; CDR2 reads YYNGEE. CDR3 nucleotide sequence: TGTGCCAGCAGCGCCGGTAGACAGGGGAACGGGGAGCTGTTTTTT. As protein: CASSAGRQGNGELFF.

The rearrangement joins TRBV5-1 to TRBJ2-7; D possibly corresponds to TRBD2 (6 bases). V lost 0 bases, J lost 2 bases, and 15 bases lay in between. The CDR3 has 16 amino acids. Germline loops: CDR1 SGHRS, CDR2 YFSETQ. The CDR3 sequence: CASSLARGLDPYEQYF. The CDR3 DNA reads TGCGCCAGCAGCTTGGCTAGGGGACTTGACCCCTACGAGCAGTACTTC.

The chain joins TRBV29-1 to TRBJ2-7; TRBD1 matches 9 bases. The germline V gene has CDR1 SQVTM and CDR2 ANQGSEA. This CDR3 spans 16 amino acids. V dropped 3 bases and J dropped 3; count of bases not matched to a gene: 12. The CDR3 region is CSVEGLGQGKFYEQYF. CDR3 nucleotides: TGCAGCGTTGAGGGCCTAGGACAGGGGAAATTCTACGAGCAGTACTTC.

The J gene is TRBJ1-5, the V gene TRBV4-1, with D possibly being TRBD1 (6 bases). The germline CDR1 and CDR2 sequences are MGHRA and YSYEKL. The V and J ends lost 4 bases and 0 bases respectively, with 10 bases between them. There are 15 residues in the CDR3. The CDR3 spells CASSLWTDSNQPQHF. In nucleotides, the CDR3 is TGCGCCAGCAGCCTTTGGACAGATAGCAATCAGCCCCAGCATTTT.